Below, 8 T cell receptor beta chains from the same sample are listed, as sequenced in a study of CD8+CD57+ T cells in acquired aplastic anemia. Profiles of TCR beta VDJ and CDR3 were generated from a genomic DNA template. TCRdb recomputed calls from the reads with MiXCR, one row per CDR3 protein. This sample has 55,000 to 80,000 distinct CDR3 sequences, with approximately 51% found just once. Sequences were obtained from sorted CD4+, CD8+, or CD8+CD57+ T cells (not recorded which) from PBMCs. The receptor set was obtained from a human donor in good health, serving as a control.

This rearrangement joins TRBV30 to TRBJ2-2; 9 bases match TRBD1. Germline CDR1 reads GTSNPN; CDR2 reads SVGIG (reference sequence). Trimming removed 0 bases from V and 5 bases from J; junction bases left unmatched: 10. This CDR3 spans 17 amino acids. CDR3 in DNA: TGTGCCTGGAGTGTAGAAGGGACAGGGTTGTGGACCGGGGAGCTGTTTTTT. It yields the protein CAWSVEGTGLWTGELFF. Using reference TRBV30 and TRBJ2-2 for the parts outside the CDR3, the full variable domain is SQTIHQWPATLVQPVGSPLSLECTVEGTSNPNLYWYRQAAGRGLQLLFYSVGIGQISSEVPQNLSASRPQDRQFILSSKKLLLSDSGFYLCAWSVEGTGLWTGELFFGEGSRLTVL.

The CDR3 DNA is TGTGCCAGCAGTTATGGTTTGACTAGCGTTGGTGCGAAGGTTAACACCGGGGAGCTGTTTTTT. This encodes CASSYGLTSVGAKVNTGELFF. The rearrangement links TRBV6-9 to TRBJ2-2, with TRBD2 identical over 8 bases. The length of the CDR3 is 21 residues. The V and J ends lost 2 bases and 2 bases, in that order; junction bases with no gene match: 19. CDR1 is MNHGY and CDR2 is SVAAGI in the germline V gene.

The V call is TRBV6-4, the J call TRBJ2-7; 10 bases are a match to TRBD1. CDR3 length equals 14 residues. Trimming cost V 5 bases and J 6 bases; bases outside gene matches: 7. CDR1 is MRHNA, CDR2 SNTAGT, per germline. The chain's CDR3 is CASSSPGQGSEQYF. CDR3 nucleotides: TGTGCCAGCAGTTCACCGGGACAGGGGAGCGAGCAGTACTTC.

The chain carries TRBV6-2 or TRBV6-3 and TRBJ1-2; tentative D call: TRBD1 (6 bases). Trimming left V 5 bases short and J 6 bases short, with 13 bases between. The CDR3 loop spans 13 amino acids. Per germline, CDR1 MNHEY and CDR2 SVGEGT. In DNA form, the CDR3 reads TGTGCCAGCAGTCTACAGGGATTTAATGGCTACACCTTC. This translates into CASSLQGFNGYTF.

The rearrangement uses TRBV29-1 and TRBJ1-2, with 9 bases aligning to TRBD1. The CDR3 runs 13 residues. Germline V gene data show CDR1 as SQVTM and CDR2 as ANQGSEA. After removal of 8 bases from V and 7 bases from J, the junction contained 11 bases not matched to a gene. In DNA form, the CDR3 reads TGCAGCACCTCGCGGACAGGGGCTGGTGGCTACACCTTC. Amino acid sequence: CSTSRTGAGGYTF.

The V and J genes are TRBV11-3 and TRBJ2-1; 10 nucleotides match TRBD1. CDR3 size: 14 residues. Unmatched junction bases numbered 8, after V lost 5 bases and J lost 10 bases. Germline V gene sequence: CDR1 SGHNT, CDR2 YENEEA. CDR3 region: CASSDRQGAREQFF. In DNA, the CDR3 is TGTGCCAGCAGCGATAGACAGGGGGCTCGGGAGCAGTTCTTC.

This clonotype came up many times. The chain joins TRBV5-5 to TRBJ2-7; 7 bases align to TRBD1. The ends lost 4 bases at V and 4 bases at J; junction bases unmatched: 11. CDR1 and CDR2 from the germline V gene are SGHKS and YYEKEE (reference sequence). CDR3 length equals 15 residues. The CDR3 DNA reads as TGTGCCAGCAGCCTCACGACAGGGTCCGGGTACGAGCAGTACTTC. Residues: CASSLTTGSGYEQYF.

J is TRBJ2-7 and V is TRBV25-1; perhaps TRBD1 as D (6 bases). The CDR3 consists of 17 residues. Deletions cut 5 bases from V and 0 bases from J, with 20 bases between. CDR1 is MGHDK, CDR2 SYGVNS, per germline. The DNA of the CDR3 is TGTGCCAGCAGTTTCCTGACAGGAGAAGATATCTCCTACGAGCAGTACTTC. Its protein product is CASSFLTGEDISYEQYF.